A single sample is the source of the 6 T cell receptor beta chains below, sequenced in a study of cytomegalovirus exposure and HLA in healthy donors. PCR employed 60 Vbeta and 13 Jbeta primers. Using immunoSEQ multiplex PCR, the repertoire was profiled, and TCRdb retains in-frame clones only, with some absent. The sample yields 150,000 or so clones, 70% to 90% seen once. Sequencing was done on a sample of PBMCs. The receptor source for this set is a woman between 18 and 30 years old in good health and CMV-seronegative.

The gene calls are TRBV29-1 and TRBJ2-1, with TRBD2 matching over 9 bases. J was trimmed by 2 bases and V by 8 bases; bases with no gene match: 7. CDR3 size: 14 residues. Germline assignment: CDR1 SQVTM and CDR2 ANQGSEA. The DNA for the CDR3 is TGCAGCCCACGAATAGCGGGGGCCTACAATGAGCAGTTCTTC. Residues: CSPRIAGAYNEQFF.

The chain couples TRBV27 to TRBJ2-1; D is perhaps TRBD1 (5 bases). Per germline, CDR1 MNHEY and CDR2 SMNVEV (reference sequence). This CDR3 is 18 amino acids long. V lost 0 bases and J lost 4, with 19 bases in between. In nucleotides, the CDR3 is TGTGCCAGCAGTTTATCGGAGATCAGGGTTGGAATATACAATGAGCAGTTCTTC. Translating gives CASSLSEIRVGIYNEQFF.

The rearrangement uses TRBV19 and TRBJ2-1; 8 bases fit TRBD1. This CDR3 comprises 14 residues. Germline V gene data show CDR1 as LNHDA and CDR2 as SQIVND (reference sequence). Losses at the gene ends were 4 bases for V and 3 bases for J; bases not matched to a gene: 2. Written as DNA, the CDR3 is TGTGCCAGTAGTACTGGGACAGGCTACAATGAGCAGTTCTTC. Its protein is CASSTGTGYNEQFF.

The chain combines TRBV19 with TRBJ1-2; TRBD1 might be the D (5 bases). Trimming shortened V by 3 bases and J by 4 bases, and 12 bases separated the two germline ends. Germline V gene sequence: CDR1 LNHDA, CDR2 SQIVND (reference sequence). The CDR3 extends over 14 amino acids. The CDR3 protein is CASSIWGLGYGYTF. CDR3 nucleotide sequence: TGTGCCAGTAGTATCTGGGGCTTGGGCTATGGCTACACCTTC.

The chain couples TRBV7-2 to TRBJ2-1; TRBD2 aligns across 8 bases. In germline, CDR1 is SGHTA, CDR2 FQGNSA. The CDR3 has 17 residues. J lost 1 base, V lost 5 bases, and 10 bases had no gene match. The DNA of the CDR3 is TGTGCCAGCAGCCAGCAGTCTCGCGGGGGGTCCTACAATGAGCAGTTCTTC. This translates into CASSQQSRGGSYNEQFF.

V and J are TRBV7-9 and TRBJ2-7; 11 nucleotides align to TRBD2. This CDR3 comprises 16 residues. V was clipped by 2 bases and J by 6 bases; unmatched bases: 9. Germline CDR1 is SEHNR and CDR2 is FQNEAQ (reference sequence). CDR3 DNA sequence: TGTGCCAGCAGCTTAAGCTCTGGGCTAGCGGGGGGCGAGCAGTACTTC. Amino acids: CASSLSSGLAGGEQYF.